This section outlines one T cell receptor (beta chain) sequence together with its context. The data derive from a study of shared clonotypes between healthy human individuals. Deletions cut 5 bases from V and 3 bases from J, with 15 bases between. CDR1 is SGHRS, CDR2 YFSETQ, per germline. The CDR3 is made up of 15 amino acids. Authors' processing steps: Filtering was not the same, since immunoSEQ gave junction-only sequences without quality scores. The method was immunoSEQ multiplex PCR; TCRdb's version includes in-frame clones alone and lacks a portion of them. D and trimming were read from the DNA, whereas the V and J calls and clone size are those reported in that table. In the table there are around 2.5 million clones, roughly 93% of which are singletons.

This clonotype originated in a man younger than 35 in good health. Some clones in this sample may be carry-over from other donors' samples. The material sequenced was naive CD4+ T cells from PBMCs. Stated subset: CD45RA+ positively selected. The chain employs TRBV5-1 and TRBJ1-5; D perhaps matches TRBD1 (5 bases). The chain's CDR3 is CASSPFAGSNQPQHF. The CDR3 region has the DNA TGCGCCAGCAGTCCTTTCGCAGGGTCCAATCAGCCCCAGCATTTT.